The 4 T cell receptor beta chains below all came from one sample that was sequenced in a study of T-cell memory formation after mild COVID-19. TCRdb independently ran MiXCR on the 5' RACE reads; one entry per CDR3 protein. The table lists approximately 580,000 distinct CDR3 sequences, approximately 20% of them singletons, with around 12% in the top ten. The sequenced material came from PBMCs or a T cell subset sorted from them (not recorded which). The receptors derive from an adult woman who had mild COVID-19 (a few samples of this study predate the infection). Cell type and time point are not known.

This clonotype was counted a few times. The CDR3 nucleotides read TGTGCCAGCAGCAGGGAAGGACCCGGGGAGCTGTTTTTT. Its protein product is CASSREGPGELFF. This chain uses TRBV7-9 with TRBJ2-2, with D unclear. Germline V gene data show CDR1 as SEHNR and CDR2 as FQNEAQ (reference sequence). CDR3 length equals 13 residues. V was shortened by 5 bases and J by 6 bases, with 10 bases between the two germline ends.

The chain has TRBV5-6 and TRBJ2-3; D is possibly TRBD1 or TRBD2 (5 bases each). This CDR3 has 16 residues. Germline V CDR1 and CDR2: SGHDT, YYEEEE. V was clipped by 0 bases and J by 1 base, with 12 bases between them. CDR3 coding DNA: TGTGCCAGCAGCTTGGAGAGTGGGACCCGCACAGATACGCAGTATTTT. Protein sequence: CASSLESGTRTDTQYF. Filled out from reference TRBV5-6 and TRBJ2-3, the complete variable domain reads DAGVTQSPTHLIKTRGQQVTLRCSPKSGHDTVSWYQQALGQGPQFIFQYYEEEERQRGNFPDRFSGHQFPNYSSELNVNALLLGDSALYLCASSLESGTRTDTQYFGPGTRLTVL.

Many counts were recorded for this clonotype. V gene TRBV5-5 combines with J gene TRBJ2-3, with a weak D call TRBD2 (6 bases). Germline assignment: CDR1 SGHKS and CDR2 YYEKEE (reference sequence). The V end was cut by 3 bases, the J end by 2 bases, with 13 bases between. The CDR3 length is 15 residues. The CDR3 protein is CASSWDWLSTDTQYF. The CDR3 DNA follows: TGTGCCAGCAGCTGGGACTGGCTTTCCACAGATACGCAGTATTTT.

The table lists this clonotype with a few counts. The chain employs TRBV18 and TRBJ2-1; 11 nucleotides line up with TRBD2. Germline CDR1 is KGHSH and CDR2 is LQKENI. The length of the CDR3 is 16 residues. Unmatched junction bases numbered 8, after V lost 2 bases and J lost 8 bases. CDR3 nucleotide sequence: TGTGCCAGCTCACCAAGTCGACTAGCGGGAATCGATGAGCAGTTCTTC. It translates to CASSPSRLAGIDEQFF.